This TCR beta chain was obtained from a study of spatial heterogeneity in lung cancer (dated by TCRdb to 2018 to 2020). Regarding the study in general: More beta-chain than alpha-chain transcripts were consistently detected, likely reflecting higher beta-chain transcript abundance. Both alpha and beta chains were TCR-sequenced in samples taken at surgery, namely 220 tumor regions, 62 to 70 matched nontumor lung samples and about 52 PBMC samples. TCR transcript counts in tumor regions correlated strongly with a T cell transcriptional module score from matched bulk RNA-seq. In non-small cell lung cancer, the study quantitatively compared TCR alpha and beta repertoires across several tumor regions, matched nontumor lung, and blood. In the raw uncorrected reads, each unique combination of TCR and UMI appeared more than ten times on average. The study linked features of the TCR repertoire to counts of nonsynonymous mutations, which were determined by whole-exome sequencing of tumor tissue. General study outcomes and caveats: Additional single-cell paired TCR alpha and beta sequencing was considered necessary to confirm, at a functional level, the hypothesis that regional TCRs recognize regional mutations. TCR-seq coverage of tumor T cells was estimated to be only 7% to 7.5% for alpha chains and more than 11% for beta chains. A correlation was observed between the number of expanded intratumoral alpha and beta TCRs and the tumor nonsynonymous mutation count. The count of ubiquitous expanded TCRs correlated with the count of ubiquitous nonsynonymous mutations, and the count of regional expanded TCRs correlated with the count of regional nonsynonymous mutations.

To prepare the library, 5' RACE was applied. The run used a NextSeq 500. The TCR library protocol attached a unique molecular identifier to each TCR cDNA molecule to allow correction of PCR and sequencing errors. Per the source publication's procedure: TCR identification, UMI-based error correction and CDR3 extraction were performed with Decombinator tools. Expanded TCRs were defined as those above a frequency of 2 per 1,000, corresponding to the top 1% of the tumor frequency distribution. Expanded tumor TCRs statistically deemed absent (corrected P<0.05) from at least one tumor region were classed as regional, and all other expanded tumor TCRs were classed as ubiquitous. Rényi diversity was computed with the R vegan package after subsampling each repertoire 100 times to 5,000 TCRs. CDR3 similarity networks were built from amino acid triplet string-kernel similarity, with CDR3s being connected when pairwise similarity was above 0.82. The public reads were reanalyzed by TCRdb: fastp trimming at Q25, MiXCR alignment, in-frame beta chains only. Each entry is one CDR3 protein sequence, shown with its most common DNA and genes. The V and J calls come from TCRdb's annotation, not from the publication. The table for this sample lists 100,000 to 110,000 distinct CDR3 sequences; 3.5% to 5% of them were counted only once. 21% of the sample rests with the top ten.

This clonotype appeared many times. No cognate antigen has been identified for it. Per-nucleotide qualities are absent, and no much larger clonotype sits a single base away. The time point label on this specimen signifies: sample taken at primary tumor resection. Donors were 70 or so patients with early-stage, untreated non-small cell lung cancer from the lung TRACERx cohort. For TCR sequencing, whole RNA was extracted from tumor and nontumor lung tissue, or from cryopreserved PBMC samples, and no cell sorting was done. Only patients with enough RNA available from two or more tumor regions were chosen for TCR sequencing. Before selection, tumor and adjacent nontumor lung specimens were reviewed by a lung pathologist. The input for sequencing was lung tumor tissue, taken at surgery. The clonotype originates from a male donor with early-stage non-small cell lung cancer.

The nucleotides read TGTGCCAGCTTTTCTCCCGGGACAGGGGTGGATGAGCAGTTCTTC. Its coded protein is CASFSPGTGVDEQFF. The chain links TRBV9 with TRBJ2-1; 10 bases in the middle match TRBD1. Looking up the germline V gene yields CDR1 SGDLS and CDR2 YYNGEE. Relative to germline, V is missing 7 bases and J is missing 8 bases, with 12 bases of the junction outside any gene match. The CDR3 sequence holds 15 residues, the cysteine and phenylalanine included. Of all the DNA, just the CDR3 is kept, 45 bases in frame from base 1.